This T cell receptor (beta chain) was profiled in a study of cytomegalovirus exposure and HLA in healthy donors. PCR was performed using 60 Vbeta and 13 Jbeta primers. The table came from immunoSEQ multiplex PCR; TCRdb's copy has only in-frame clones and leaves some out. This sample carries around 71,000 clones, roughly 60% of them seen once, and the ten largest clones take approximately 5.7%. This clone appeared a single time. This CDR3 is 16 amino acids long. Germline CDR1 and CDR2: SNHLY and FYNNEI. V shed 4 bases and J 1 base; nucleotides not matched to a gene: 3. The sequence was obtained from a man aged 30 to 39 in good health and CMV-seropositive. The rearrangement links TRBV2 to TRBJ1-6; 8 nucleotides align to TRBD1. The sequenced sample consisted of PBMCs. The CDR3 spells CASSATGVSYNSPLHF. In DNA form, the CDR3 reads TGTGCCAGCAGTGCGACAGGGGTGTCCTATAATTCACCCCTCCACTTT.